A single sample gave rise to the 10 T cell receptor beta chains below, sequenced in a study of T cell repertoires in ileal Crohn's disease. Libraries were prepared by immunoSEQ multiplex PCR; TCRdb keeps only in-frame clonotypes and omits some of them. This table holds under 2,000 clones, 80% to 90% found once. Specimen: ileal tissue. The source is an adult with Crohn's disease.

This clone was found a few times. The chain employs TRBV11-2 and TRBJ1-1; D call uncertain. V was shortened by 1 base and J by 7 bases, with 13 bases between the two germline ends. The CDR3 is 14 amino acids. Germline-derived CDR1 and CDR2 are SGHAT and FQNNGV. The CDR3 loop reads CASSLGGYRGEAFF. CDR3 DNA sequence: TGTGCCAGCAGCTTAGGGGGATACCGGGGTGAAGCTTTCTTT.

CDR3 protein: CASSESTGANQPQHF. DNA for the CDR3: TGTGCCAGCAGCGAGTCGACAGGAGCTAATCAGCCCCAGCATTTT. This chain joins TRBV9 and TRBJ1-5; tentative D call: TRBD1 (6 bases). V was trimmed by 3 bases and J by 4 bases, leaving 14 bases between them. CDR3 length: 15 amino acids. Germline CDR1 and CDR2: SGDLS and YYNGEE.

This chain joins TRBV14 and TRBJ2-7, with 7 bases that match TRBD1. This CDR3 has 13 amino acids. Trimming removed 4 bases from V and 3 bases from J; junction bases left unmatched: 3. Germline lookup yields CDR1 SGHDN and CDR2 FVKESK. The CDR3 loop is CASSRGQFYEQYF. In nucleotides, the CDR3 is TGTGCCAGCAGCCGGGGACAGTTCTACGAGCAGTACTTC.

This chain connects TRBV6-6 to TRBJ2-5; weak D call: TRBD1 (6 bases). The DNA end is more similar to TRBJ2-7, so the J call may be wrong. This CDR3 is 15 amino acids long. Looked up from germline, CDR1 is MNHNY and CDR2 is SVGAGI (reference sequence). CDR3 bases: TGTGCCAGCAGTGCCCTCGGACAGATTACCTACGAGCAGTACTTC. It translates to CASSALGQITYEQYF.

This clone appeared once. The chain has TRBV29-1 and TRBJ1-1; D call uncertain. The CDR3 contains 12 residues. V was pared by 4 bases and J by 0 bases, with 6 bases between. Germline V gene sequence: CDR1 SQVTM, CDR2 ANQGSEA. CDR3: CSVGGLNTEAFF. The CDR3 nucleotides are TGCAGCGTTGGAGGTCTGAACACTGAAGCTTTCTTT.

The CDR3 DNA follows: TGTGCCAGCAGTACCTCAGGGACTGAAGCTTTCTTT. This encodes CASSTSGTEAFF. The chain combines TRBV6-6 with TRBJ1-1, with D maybe TRBD1 (5 bases). The CDR3 contains 12 residues. V was shortened by 5 bases and J by 5 bases, with 9 bases between the two germline ends. The germline V gene has CDR1 MNHNY and CDR2 SVGAGI (reference sequence).

In nucleotides, the CDR3 is TGTGCCAGTGGAGCGGGGGGACAGGGGGCTGGCGAGCAGTACTTC. This encodes CASGAGGQGAGEQYF. The chain joins TRBV19 to TRBJ2-7; 12 nucleotides match TRBD1. CDR3 size: 15 residues. The germline V gene has CDR1 LNHDA and CDR2 SQIVND (reference sequence). With 8 bases clipped from V and 6 bases from J, the junction kept 11 bases outside the gene matches.

This clone is a singleton in its sample. The chain links TRBV18 to TRBJ1-1; 9 bases fit TRBD1. With 3 bases clipped from V and 10 bases from J, the junction kept 15 bases outside the gene matches. CDR3 length: 16 residues. Germline CDR1 and CDR2: KGHSH and LQKENI. The CDR3 loop reads CASSPGQGLLVSVAFF. DNA of the CDR3: TGTGCCAGCTCACCGGGACAGGGTCTTCTCGTGTCTGTAGCTTTCTTT.

This chain uses TRBV18 with TRBJ1-1; D unclear. V lost 5 bases and J lost 0, with 13 bases in between. The CDR3 runs 15 residues. Germline V lookup: CDR1 KGHSH, CDR2 LQKENI. CDR3 sequence reads: CASSADSVMNTEAFF. In DNA form, the CDR3 reads TGTGCCAGCTCAGCCGACTCGGTAATGAACACTGAAGCTTTCTTT.

In this sample, this clone turned up a few times. The rearrangement links TRBV7-9 to TRBJ1-1, with D perhaps matching TRBD1 (5 bases). This CDR3 comprises 15 residues. The V end lost 5 bases, the J end lost 0 bases, and 13 bases lay between the germline ends. Germline V gene lookup returns CDR1 SEHNR and CDR2 FQNEAQ (reference sequence). This CDR3 is CASSRDRAMNTEAFF. DNA for the CDR3: TGTGCCAGCAGCAGAGACAGAGCCATGAACACTGAAGCTTTCTTT.